This T cell receptor (beta chain) was recorded in a study of cytomegalovirus exposure and HLA in healthy donors. A word on this clone: The antigen is unknown.

It was with 60 Vbeta and 13 Jbeta primers that the PCR ran. Assay used: immunoSEQ multiplex PCR; TCRdb lists only in-frame clones, some missing. The sample yields 45,000 or so clones, of which the top ten take up more than 8%. Study results and caveats: Most TCR sequences proved rare, with some public TCRs found in many donors. In all likelihood, a cluster of highly shared sequence variants was a sequencing artifact.

Germline loops: CDR1 MNHNY, CDR2 SVGAGI (reference sequence). The CDR3 spans 12 residues. Trimming shortened V by 6 bases and J by 9 bases, and 9 bases separated the two germline ends. The chain recombines TRBV6-6 with TRBJ1-6; no definite D call. The clonotype comes from a male donor in good health and CMV-seronegative. Material for sequencing was PBMCs. The CDR3 spells CASSMAISPLHF. The DNA for the CDR3 is TGTGCCAGCAGCATGGCAATTTCACCCCTCCACTTT.